The T cell receptor beta chain described here comes from a study of OX40 agonist ivuxolimab in advanced cancers. Study information: Ivuxolimab, an agonistic anti-OX40 (CD134) antibody, was given to patients. Allowance was made for prior anti-PD-1, anti-PD-L1 or anti-CTLA-4 therapy, and about 40% had some.

This clone was counted only a few times. V dropped 2 bases and J dropped 10; count of bases not matched to a gene: 8. The germline gives CDR1 SGHRS, CDR2 YFSETQ. The CDR3 runs 15 residues. Repertoires were generated with immunoSEQ multiplex PCR, while TCRdb's copy carries only in-frame clones and drops some. The profile shows tens of thousands of clones, 60% to 85% of them singletons. With baseline, cycle 4 day 1, and cycle 7 day 1 as timepoints, blood was sampled. The sequenced sample was CD4+ or CD8+ T cells sorted from blood, obtained in a trial of the OX40 agonist ivuxolimab. The chain uses TRBV5-1 and TRBJ2-1; 11 bases fit TRBD2. The clonotype was recovered from an adult with an advanced solid tumor such as melanoma, head and neck, liver or kidney cancer. Here the CDR3 DNA reads TGCGCCAGCAGCTTACGACTAGCGGGAACAGAAGAGCAGTTCTTC. Protein product: CASSLRLAGTEEQFF.